This T cell receptor beta chain is drawn from a study of beta chain features in type 1 diabetes. The wider study: Sorted cells, approximately 110 million in number, were examined across all samples. Findings and limits, study-wide: For type 1 diabetes patients, VDJ junctions showed fewer insertions and more deletions. It was among patients, rather than healthy donors, that naive, central memory and Treg TCRB repertoires appeared more similar. PCR might favor shorter templates, but any such skew would affect patients and controls equally.

As every portion of the isolated RNA was reverse transcribed, the sequencing read expressed TCRB transcripts. Produced via immunoSEQ multiplex PCR; TCRdb's table is partial and in-frame only. The profile shows 400,000 to 550,000 clones, roughly 11% of them singletons. The CDR3 has 12 amino acids. Germline CDR1 and CDR2: GTSNPN and SVGIG (reference sequence). V was cut by 1 base and J by 3 bases, with 7 bases left in between. Note on this clone: Antigen unknown.

This clonotype was sampled from a woman between 18 and 29 years old in good health. The sample comprised naive CD4+ T cells from blood. The chain uses TRBV30 and TRBJ2-7; D not certain. The CDR3, as DNA: TGTGCCTGGAGTGCGGGCCGCTACGAGCAGTACTTC. It specifies CAWSAGRYEQYF.